Included here is one TCR beta chain sequence, with context. This record belongs to a study of blood T cell repertoires in COVID-19. Overall study: Acute and convalescent COVID-19 specimens originated in the United States, Italy and Spain.

Cohort allocation depended upon clinical history that participants reported. Profiling relied on immunoSEQ multiplex PCR, and the TCRdb table lists in-frame clones only, not all of them. The sample consists of 150,000 to 200,000 clones, 80% of them appearing once. The germline gives CDR1 SGHVS, CDR2 FQNEAQ. The V and J ends lost 2 bases and 10 bases respectively, with 23 bases between them. This CDR3 is built from 16 residues. This clonotype was sampled from a man aged 40-55 years who had recovered from COVID-19. This sequence joins TRBV7-8 and TRBJ1-1, with D tentatively TRBD1 (5 bases). The sample comprised PBMCs or T cells enriched from blood (not recorded which). CDR3 amino acids: CASSLLSGVPAYIAFF. CDR3 bases: TGTGCCAGCAGCTTATTGTCGGGGGTCCCTGCTTATATAGCTTTCTTT.